The 8 T cell receptor beta chains given below trace back to one sample, sequenced in a study of shared clonotypes between healthy human individuals. Clones were read by immunoSEQ multiplex PCR, and TCRdb kept only the in-frame ones, dropping some. In the table there are about 490,000 clones, around 80% of which are singletons. The sequencing input was PBMCs. These receptors were taken from a woman aged 40 to 55 in good health. Some clones in this sample may be carry-over from other donors' samples.

The chain is built from TRBV7-8 and TRBJ2-2; tentatively, D is TRBD1 (6 bases). The germline V gene encodes CDR1 SGHVS and CDR2 FQNEAQ. V was trimmed by 4 bases and J by 2 bases, leaving 11 bases between them. The CDR3 is 15 amino acids. CDR3 coding DNA: TGTGCCAGCAGCTCCTACAGGGACAACACCGGGGAGCTGTTTTTT. Amino acid sequence: CASSSYRDNTGELFF.

This chain's CDR3 is CAWTRGRLAGDPYEQYF. The CDR3 DNA is TGTGCCTGGACCCGGGGGAGACTAGCGGGAGATCCCTACGAGCAGTACTTC. The chain combines TRBV30 with TRBJ2-7; 12 bases agree with TRBD2. Germline values: CDR1 GTSNPN, CDR2 SVGIG (reference sequence). V dropped 4 bases and J dropped 2; count of bases not matched to a gene: 12. This CDR3 has 17 residues.

The CDR3 sequence: CASSLQMMTYEQYF. In nucleotides, the CDR3 is TGTGCCAGCAGCTTACAGATGATGACCTACGAGCAGTACTTC. The rearrangement links TRBV11-2 to TRBJ2-7; D gene uncertain. The CDR3 spans 14 residues. The V and J ends lost 2 bases and 2 bases respectively, with 10 bases between them. CDR1 and CDR2 from the germline V gene are SGHAT and FQNNGV.

The chain recombines TRBV2 with TRBJ1-1; TRBD1 matches at 7 bases. Germline V CDR1 and CDR2: SNHLY, FYNNEI. The V segment lost 3 bases and the J segment 5 bases; nucleotides outside the gene matches: 9. There are 15 residues in the CDR3. CDR3 sequence: CASSDIGTVGTEAFF. The CDR3 DNA reads as TGTGCCAGCAGTGATATTGGGACAGTGGGGACTGAAGCTTTCTTT.

This sequence joins TRBV7-2 and TRBJ2-1, with 8 bases identical to TRBD2. Germline CDR1 reads SGHTA; CDR2 reads FQGNSA. This CDR3 contains 17 residues. V shed 0 bases and J 4 bases; nucleotides not matched to a gene: 8. In DNA, the CDR3 is TGTGCCAGCAGCTTAGCGGGGGTAGCGGGATTTTACAATGAGCAGTTCTTC. Protein product: CASSLAGVAGFYNEQFF.

The chain joins TRBV10-3 to TRBJ1-4; D perhaps matches TRBD1 (6 bases). With 7 bases removed from V and 8 bases from J, the gap between germline ends came to 14 bases. In germline, CDR1 is ENHRY, CDR2 SYGVKD. This CDR3 contains 13 residues. CDR3 in DNA: TGTGCCATCAAGAGTCAGGGGAACGAAAAACTGTTTTTT. It is translated as CAIKSQGNEKLFF.

This clone was seen just once. The rearrangement joins TRBV7-2 to TRBJ2-3, with 8 bases matching TRBD1. This CDR3 has 15 residues. Germline loops: CDR1 SGHTA, CDR2 FQGNSA. With 5 bases clipped from V and 1 base from J, the junction kept 5 bases outside the gene matches. Here the CDR3 DNA reads TGTGCCAGCAGCCAGACAGGGGTGCGCACAGATACGCAGTATTTT. Translating gives CASSQTGVRTDTQYF.

The chain recombines TRBV7-8 with TRBJ2-2; 7 nucleotides agree with TRBD1. V lost 2 bases to trimming and J lost 2 bases; unmatched junction nucleotides: 5. This CDR3 comprises 16 residues. CDR1 SGHVS and CDR2 FQNEAQ come from the germline V gene. CDR3 nucleotides: TGTGCCAGCAGCTTACAGGGGGTTAGCAACACCGGGGAGCTGTTTTTT. Protein: CASSLQGVSNTGELFF.